The rows below give T cell receptor beta chains drawn from one sample of a study of CD8 T cells in acute hepatitis C reinfection. Sequencing used immunoSEQ multiplex PCR; TCRdb keeps in-frame clones, though not all of them. Seen here are some 40,000 clones, approximately 87% observed once, and the top ten hold roughly 0.46%. The source material was naive CD8+ T cells from PBMCs. Receptors originate from a young man with chronic hepatitis C. CDR3s include the opening cysteine and the closing phenylalanine or tryptophan. Fields, in order: clone size, J gene, D gene, V gene, CDR3 DNA, CDR3 protein. D genes are given only for firm matches. The size field is filled for only some rows; it gives once, few, many or a size class.

clone size: .
J gene: TRBJ2-3
D gene: TRBD1
V gene: TRBV11-2
CDR3 DNA: TGTGCCAGCAGCTTTTTAGGACAGGGAAACACAGATACGCAGTATTTT
CDR3 protein: CASSFLGQGNTDTQYF

clone size: .
J gene: TRBJ2-3
D gene: .
V gene: TRBV13
CDR3 DNA: TGTGCCAGCAGCTTAGGCCGAACTAGCACAGATACGCAGTATTTT
CDR3 protein: CASSLGRTSTDTQYF

clone size: .
J gene: TRBJ2-7
D gene: TRBD1
V gene: TRBV6-5
CDR3 DNA: TGTGCCAGCAGGGAGGGGACAGGGTTTTCCTACGAGCAGTACTTC
CDR3 protein: CASREGTGFSYEQYF

clone size: .
J gene: TRBJ1-5
D gene: .
V gene: TRBV5-4
CDR3 DNA: TGTGCCAGCAGCTTAGGGTGGGATCAGCCCCAGCATTTT
CDR3 protein: CASSLGWDQPQHF

clone size: .
J gene: TRBJ1-2
D gene: .
V gene: TRBV29-1
CDR3 DNA: TGCAGCGCTCGGGAGTCTTCTAACTATGGCTACACCTTC
CDR3 protein: CSARESSNYGYTF

clone size: .
J gene: TRBJ2-1
D gene: TRBD2
V gene: TRBV27
CDR3 DNA: TGTGCCAGCAGCGGCGGGAGTGGGTACAATGAGCAGTTCTTC
CDR3 protein: CASSGGSGYNEQFF

clone size: .
J gene: TRBJ2-2
D gene: .
V gene: TRBV9
CDR3 DNA: TGTGCCAGCAACAGTCCTACCGGGGAGCTGTTTTTT
CDR3 protein: CASNSPTGELFF

clone size: .
J gene: TRBJ2-7
D gene: .
V gene: TRBV27
CDR3 DNA: TGTGCCAGCAGTTTATTTCTACTAGCAGGGGTGAGCTACGAGCAGTACTTC
CDR3 protein: CASSLFLLAGVSYEQYF

clone size: once
J gene: TRBJ2-7
D gene: TRBD1
V gene: TRBV5-6
CDR3 DNA: TGTGCCAGCAGCGACCAGGGGGCTCCTAACGAGCAGTACTTC
CDR3 protein: CASSDQGAPNEQYF

clone size: .
J gene: TRBJ2-7
D gene: .
V gene: TRBV7-9
CDR3 DNA: TGTGCCAGCAGCCGTCCCCAGGATAGCCCTACCTACGAGCAGTACTTC
CDR3 protein: CASSRPQDSPTYEQYF

clone size: .
J gene: TRBJ2-5
D gene: TRBD1
V gene: TRBV6-1
CDR3 DNA: TGTGCCAGCAGCCTAGGACAGGGTATGCGAGAGACCCAGTACTTC
CDR3 protein: CASSLGQGMRETQYF

clone size: .
J gene: TRBJ2-7
D gene: .
V gene: TRBV23-1
CDR3 DNA: .
CDR3 protein: CAALRARGLYEQYF

clone size: .
J gene: TRBJ2-1
D gene: .
V gene: TRBV5-6
CDR3 DNA: TGTGCCAGCAGCTTAACCCCACAGGGTTTAGGAGATGAGCAGTTCTTC
CDR3 protein: CASSLTPQGLGDEQFF

clone size: .
J gene: TRBJ2-1
D gene: .
V gene: TRBV27
CDR3 DNA: TGTGCCAGTGGCGTTACGGGGGGCCGGAACAATGAGCAGTTCTTC
CDR3 protein: CASGVTGGRNNEQFF

clone size: .
J gene: TRBJ2-5
D gene: TRBD2
V gene: TRBV11-2
CDR3 DNA: TGTGCCAGCAGTTCCGGACTAGACCTAGAGACCCAGTACTTC
CDR3 protein: CASSSGLDLETQYF

clone size: .
J gene: TRBJ2-1
D gene: .
V gene: TRBV5-1
CDR3 DNA: TGCGCCAGCAGCTTGGGACTCAATGAGCAGTTCTTC
CDR3 protein: CASSLGLNEQFF

clone size: .
J gene: TRBJ2-7
D gene: .
V gene: TRBV6-5
CDR3 DNA: TGTGCCAGCAGTTACGGCCGCAGTTCCTACGAGCAGTACTTC
CDR3 protein: CASSYGRSSYEQYF

clone size: once
J gene: TRBJ2-1
D gene: .
V gene: TRBV6-1
CDR3 DNA: TGTGCCAGCAGTCCCGGGACCCATTACAATGAGCAGTTCTTC
CDR3 protein: CASSPGTHYNEQFF

clone size: .
J gene: TRBJ1-6
D gene: TRBD1
V gene: TRBV30
CDR3 DNA: TGTGCCTACTTATGGACAGGGGAGTTTAATTCACCCCTCCACTTT
CDR3 protein: CAYLWTGEFNSPLHF

clone size: .
J gene: TRBJ2-3
D gene: TRBD2
V gene: TRBV6-5
CDR3 DNA: TGTGCCAGCAGTTACGACGGGGGGGGGACAGATACGCAGTATTTT
CDR3 protein: CASSYDGGGTDTQYF

clone size: .
J gene: TRBJ1-1
D gene: .
V gene: TRBV10-2
CDR3 DNA: TGCGCCAGCCCGGGGACCGGTCTAAAAGCTTTCTTT
CDR3 protein: CASPGTGLKAFF

clone size: .
J gene: TRBJ2-1
D gene: TRBD2
V gene: TRBV7-8
CDR3 DNA: TGTGCCAGCAGCTCGCCGACTAGCGGGTACAATGAGCAGTTCTTC
CDR3 protein: CASSSPTSGYNEQFF

clone size: once
J gene: TRBJ2-7
D gene: TRBD2
V gene: TRBV2
CDR3 DNA: TGTGCCAGCAGTGAGACTAGCGGCTCCTACGAGCAGTACTTC
CDR3 protein: CASSETSGSYEQYF

clone size: .
J gene: TRBJ2-7
D gene: TRBD1
V gene: TRBV27
CDR3 DNA: TGTGCCAGCAGTAGAGGACAGGGTGTCCACGAGCAGTACTTC
CDR3 protein: CASSRGQGVHEQYF

clone size: .
J gene: TRBJ2-4
D gene: TRBD1
V gene: TRBV7-9
CDR3 DNA: TGTGCCAGCAGCCCAAACAGGGGTGATAAAAACATTCAGTACTTC
CDR3 protein: CASSPNRGDKNIQYF

clone size: .
J gene: TRBJ2-7
D gene: .
V gene: TRBV2
CDR3 DNA: TGTGCCAGCAGTGAAGGGGGGAGCTACGAGCAGTACTTC
CDR3 protein: CASSEGGSYEQYF

clone size: .
J gene: TRBJ1-1
D gene: .
V gene: TRBV9
CDR3 DNA: TGTGCCAGCAGCGTAGTAGGGCTCACTGAAGCTTTCTTT
CDR3 protein: CASSVVGLTEAFF

clone size: .
J gene: TRBJ2-7
D gene: .
V gene: TRBV5-1
CDR3 DNA: TGCGCCAGCAGCTTTCGAACAGAAACCTACGAGCAGTACTTC
CDR3 protein: CASSFRTETYEQYF

clone size: .
J gene: TRBJ2-7
D gene: TRBD2
V gene: TRBV27
CDR3 DNA: TGTGCCAGCAGTTTCGGGCGGGGGGCCTCCTACGAGCAGTACTTC
CDR3 protein: CASSFGRGASYEQYF

clone size: .
J gene: TRBJ2-5
D gene: .
V gene: TRBV9
CDR3 DNA: TGTGCCAGCAGCGTAGGGGGACTGCTAAAAGAGACCCAGTACTTC
CDR3 protein: CASSVGGLLKETQYF

clone size: .
J gene: TRBJ2-7
D gene: .
V gene: TRBV4-1
CDR3 DNA: TGCGCCAGCAGCCAAGATCTAGGGGGGATCAACATAGCGTACGAGCAGTACTTC
CDR3 protein: CASSQDLGGINIAYEQYF

clone size: .
J gene: TRBJ1-6
D gene: TRBD1
V gene: TRBV6-5
CDR3 DNA: TGTGCCAGCAGTTACGCCGGGACAGGGGGAGAATCACCCCTCCACTTT
CDR3 protein: CASSYAGTGGESPLHF

clone size: .
J gene: TRBJ2-3
D gene: .
V gene: TRBV25-1
CDR3 DNA: TGTGCCAGCAGTGAAGAGGCAGATACGCAGTATTTT
CDR3 protein: CASSEEADTQYF

clone size: .
J gene: TRBJ2-7
D gene: TRBD1
V gene: TRBV29-1
CDR3 DNA: TGCAGCGTTGCCGGGGGCTACAGGGGGACCTACGAGCAGTACTTC
CDR3 protein: CSVAGGYRGTYEQYF

clone size: .
J gene: TRBJ2-7
D gene: .
V gene: TRBV7-3
CDR3 DNA: TGTGCCAGCAGCTTATCCCCGAACTACGAGCAGTACTTC
CDR3 protein: CASSLSPNYEQYF

clone size: .
J gene: TRBJ2-7
D gene: .
V gene: TRBV7-8
CDR3 DNA: TGTGCCAGCTCCGAGGGGGTCTCCTACGAGCAGTACTTC
CDR3 protein: CASSEGVSYEQYF

clone size: .
J gene: TRBJ2-1
D gene: .
V gene: TRBV7-2
CDR3 DNA: TGTGCCAGCAGCTTAGGAGGAGGGGGGACTTACCTTCTACCTAATGAGCAGTTCTTC
CDR3 protein: CASSLGGGGTYLLPNEQFF

clone size: .
J gene: TRBJ2-7
D gene: TRBD1
V gene: TRBV4-3
CDR3 DNA: TGCGCCAGCAGCCCCGGGACAGGGATGGACGAGCAGTACTTC
CDR3 protein: CASSPGTGMDEQYF

clone size: .
J gene: TRBJ1-2
D gene: .
V gene: TRBV15
CDR3 DNA: TGTGCCACCAGCAGCCCAAGGAGGCAGACCAACTATGGCTACACCTTC
CDR3 protein: CATSSPRRQTNYGYTF

clone size: .
J gene: TRBJ2-5
D gene: TRBD2
V gene: TRBV5-1
CDR3 DNA: TGCGCCAGCAGCTTGGTCGAGCGGGGGGCTGGGACCCAGTACTTC
CDR3 protein: CASSLVERGAGTQYF

clone size: .
J gene: TRBJ2-7
D gene: .
V gene: TRBV4-3
CDR3 DNA: TGCGCCAGCAGCCCACGGCATGGGGGGCACCTCCTCTACGAGCAGTACTTC
CDR3 protein: CASSPRHGGHLLYEQYF

clone size: .
J gene: TRBJ2-3
D gene: .
V gene: TRBV4-1
CDR3 DNA: TGCGCCAGCAGCCAAGAGCGGGGACGCACAGATACGCAGTATTTT
CDR3 protein: CASSQERGRTDTQYF

clone size: .
J gene: TRBJ1-2
D gene: .
V gene: TRBV29-1
CDR3 DNA: TGCAGCGTTGAAGATGACGTTAACTATGGCTACACCTTC
CDR3 protein: CSVEDDVNYGYTF

clone size: .
J gene: TRBJ1-4
D gene: TRBD1
V gene: TRBV7-9
CDR3 DNA: TGTGCCAGCAGCAGCCACGGGACAGAGAATGAAAAACTGTTTTTT
CDR3 protein: CASSSHGTENEKLFF

clone size: .
J gene: TRBJ2-3
D gene: TRBD2
V gene: TRBV11-1
CDR3 DNA: TGTGCCAGCAGTCTTCTAGCGGGGGCAGATACGCAGTATTTT
CDR3 protein: CASSLLAGADTQYF

clone size: .
J gene: TRBJ2-7
D gene: .
V gene: TRBV27
CDR3 DNA: TGTGCCAGCAGTTCAGGTATACTTATCTACGAGCAGTACTTC
CDR3 protein: CASSSGILIYEQYF

clone size: .
J gene: TRBJ2-7
D gene: .
V gene: TRBV12-5
CDR3 DNA: TGTGCTAGTGGTTTCGGGGGCGCCGCCGGCGACGAGCAGTACTTC
CDR3 protein: CASGFGGAAGDEQYF

clone size: .
J gene: TRBJ2-1
D gene: .
V gene: TRBV29-1
CDR3 DNA: TGCAGCGTTGAGGCGACGGGCCGGGAGCAGTTCTTC
CDR3 protein: CSVEATGREQFF

clone size: .
J gene: TRBJ2-2
D gene: .
V gene: TRBV27
CDR3 DNA: TGTGCCAGCAGTTACACCTTCACCGGGGAGCTGTTTTTT
CDR3 protein: CASSYTFTGELFF

clone size: .
J gene: TRBJ1-2
D gene: .
V gene: TRBV5-1
CDR3 DNA: TGCGCCAGCAGCTTGGACAGTCCAGCCGATGGCTACACCTTC
CDR3 protein: CASSLDSPADGYTF

clone size: .
J gene: TRBJ2-1
D gene: .
V gene: TRBV27
CDR3 DNA: TGTGCCAGCAGCCCCATTGGGATGGGGAGCAATGAGCAGTTCTTC
CDR3 protein: CASSPIGMGSNEQFF

clone size: .
J gene: TRBJ1-1
D gene: .
V gene: TRBV30
CDR3 DNA: TGTGCCTCCTACGCCCTGGACCACACTGAAGCTTTCTTT
CDR3 protein: CASYALDHTEAFF

clone size: .
J gene: TRBJ1-1
D gene: .
V gene: TRBV7-3
CDR3 DNA: TGTGCCAGCAGCTTGACAGTGAACACTGAAGCTTTCTTT
CDR3 protein: CASSLTVNTEAFF

clone size: .
J gene: TRBJ1-2
D gene: .
V gene: TRBV28
CDR3 DNA: TGTGCCAGCAGTCGCTCCCTCGACGACAGACACTATGGCTACACCTTC
CDR3 protein: CASSRSLDDRHYGYTF

clone size: .
J gene: TRBJ2-7
D gene: .
V gene: TRBV27
CDR3 DNA: TGTGCCAGCAGTACTACCCCGGACGGCTACGAGCAGTACTTC
CDR3 protein: CASSTTPDGYEQYF

clone size: .
J gene: TRBJ2-1
D gene: .
V gene: TRBV19
CDR3 DNA: TGTGCCAGTAGTATCTCCGGGACTCTCACAAATGAGCAGTTCTTC
CDR3 protein: CASSISGTLTNEQFF

clone size: .
J gene: TRBJ1-1
D gene: .
V gene: TRBV6-6
CDR3 DNA: TGTGCCAGCAGTTACTCGGGGGGCGGCACTGAAGCTTTCTTT
CDR3 protein: CASSYSGGGTEAFF

clone size: .
J gene: TRBJ1-1
D gene: TRBD1
V gene: TRBV19
CDR3 DNA: TGTGCCAGCGACAGGGGAATGAACACTGAAGCTTTCTTT
CDR3 protein: CASDRGMNTEAFF

clone size: .
J gene: TRBJ1-1
D gene: .
V gene: TRBV19
CDR3 DNA: TGTGCCAGTAGTTTGGGGATAAAAGCTTTCTTT
CDR3 protein: CASSLGIKAFF

clone size: .
J gene: TRBJ2-7
D gene: .
V gene: TRBV6-1
CDR3 DNA: TGTGCCAGCAGTCAAAGGTCTGGGTACGAGCAGTACTTC
CDR3 protein: CASSQRSGYEQYF